The 8 T cell receptor beta chains given below trace back to one sample, sequenced in a study of T cell repertoires in ileal Crohn's disease. Assay used: immunoSEQ multiplex PCR; TCRdb lists only in-frame clones, some missing. This sample has approximately 12,000 clones, with just over 75% found just once. The sequenced material came from ileal tissue. The receptors here all came from an adult with Crohn's disease.

The genes are TRBV2 and TRBJ2-1, with D perhaps matching TRBD2 (5 bases). CDR1 and CDR2 (germline): SNHLY, FYNNEI. The CDR3 runs 15 residues. Deletions cut 8 bases from V and 0 bases from J, with 14 bases between. In nucleotides, the CDR3 is TGTGCCAGCGCCTGGATGGGGAGCTCCTACAATGAGCAGTTCTTC. It yields the protein CASAWMGSSYNEQFF.

This chain connects TRBV27 to TRBJ2-1, with D possibly matching TRBD2 (5 bases). The germline CDR1 and CDR2 sequences are MNHEY and SMNVEV (reference sequence). Trimming pared 4 bases from V and 0 bases from J, leaving 10 bases between. The CDR3 loop spans 15 amino acids. In nucleotides, the CDR3 is TGTGCCAGCAGTTCCCGTCGGGGCTCCTACAATGAGCAGTTCTTC. It encodes CASSSRRGSYNEQFF.

This chain connects TRBV13 to TRBJ2-7; the D gene is possibly TRBD2 (7 bases). Trimming pared 5 bases from V and 6 bases from J, leaving 20 bases between. The germline CDR1 and CDR2 sequences are PRHDT and FYEKMQ (reference sequence). CDR3 length: 15 amino acids. CDR3 residues: CASSQPGRGAGEQYF. The CDR3 DNA is TGTGCCAGCAGCCAACCGGGACGGGGGGCGGGCGAGCAGTACTTC.

CDR3 coding DNA: TGTGCCAGCAGTCGCCGTACTAGCGGGAGGGCCACTAGCACAGATACGCAGTATTTT. It codes for CASSRRTSGRATSTDTQYF. This chain joins TRBV7-6 and TRBJ2-3, with 13 positions matching TRBD2. Germline CDR1 and CDR2: SGHVS and FNYEAQ. J was trimmed by 0 bases and V by 6 bases; bases with no gene match: 12. The CDR3 consists of 19 residues. Using reference TRBV7-6 and TRBJ2-3 for the parts outside the CDR3, the full variable domain is GAGVSQSPRYKVTKRGQDVALRCDPISGHVSLYWYRQALGQGPEFLTYFNYEAQQDKSGLPNDRFSAERPEGSISTLTIQRTEQRDSAMYRCASSRRTSGRATSTDTQYFGPGTRLTVL.

The rearrangement links TRBV6-1 to TRBJ1-3, with TRBD1 matching over 7 bases. CDR1 and CDR2 (germline): MNHNS, SASEGT. The V gene end was trimmed by 4 bases and the J gene end by 4 bases; junction bases not matched to a gene: 4. The CDR3 extends over 14 amino acids. The CDR3 region has the DNA TGTGCCAGCAGTGTCGGACAGGTCGGAAACACCATATATTTT. Translated: CASSVGQVGNTIYF.

This clone has more than one count but fewer than ten. The rearrangement links TRBV5-4 to TRBJ2-7; possibly TRBD1 for D (6 bases). This CDR3 contains 13 residues. In germline, CDR1 is SGHNT, CDR2 YYREEE (reference sequence). V lost 2 bases to trimming and J lost 3 bases, with 9 bases between them. In DNA form, the CDR3 reads TGTGCCAGCAGCTTCGGACAGCACTACGAGCAGTACTTC. Protein: CASSFGQHYEQYF.

The table lists this clone with a count of one. V gene TRBV7-9 combines with J gene TRBJ1-1, with D possibly TRBD1 on 6 matching bases. Trimming stripped 5 bases from V and 7 bases from J, with 14 bases between. Germline CDR1 reads SEHNR; CDR2 reads FQNEAQ (reference sequence). The CDR3 contains 13 residues. CDR3 coding DNA: TGTGCCAGCAGCCCAGAATGGGGGCTTGAAGCTTTCTTT. Translated, it gives CASSPEWGLEAFF.

The chain recombines TRBV4-1 with TRBJ1-4; 7 nucleotides match TRBD1. J was trimmed by 0 bases and V by 5 bases; bases with no gene match: 6. The CDR3 length is 16 residues. Germline lookup yields CDR1 MGHRA and CDR2 YSYEKL. In DNA form, the CDR3 reads TGCGCCAGCAGCGAACAGGGGACTGCAACTAATGAAAAACTGTTTTTT. It translates to CASSEQGTATNEKLFF.